Listed below are T cell receptor beta chains from one sample, sequenced in a study of T cells in Graves' hyperthyroidism and ophthalmopathy. MiXCR, run by TCRdb on the multiplex PCR reads, gives a single entry per CDR3 protein. The table includes over 350,000 distinct CDR3 sequences, approximately 18% detected once. Sequencing used blood. The source is a man aged 18-30 years with Graves' ophthalmopathy. Both conserved end residues are part of each CDR3. The D gene is left open where the match is weak. Clone size appears in some rows only: once, few, many, or a class for an expanded clone.

J gene: TRBJ2-2
V gene: TRBV4-1
clone size: NA
CDR3 length: 14
D gene: NA
CDR3 DNA: TGCGCCAGCAGCCAACCTGGTGGCACCGGGGAGCTGTTTTTT
CDR3 protein: CASSQPGGTGELFF

J gene: TRBJ1-2
V gene: TRBV7-2
clone size: many
CDR3 length: 14
D gene: NA
CDR3 DNA: TGTGCCAGCAGCCGGTACAGGGAGGATAATGGCTACACCTTC
CDR3 protein: CASSRYREDNGYTF

J gene: TRBJ2-5
V gene: TRBV20-1
clone size: many
CDR3 length: 13
D gene: TRBD1
CDR3 DNA: TGCAGTGCTTCGACAGGGGGCCAAGAGACCCAGTACTTC
CDR3 protein: CSASTGGQETQYF

J gene: TRBJ2-7
V gene: TRBV3-1
clone size: many
CDR3 length: 13
D gene: NA
CDR3 DNA: TGTGCCAGCAGCCAAGATGTAAAAGGGCGGAAGTACTTC
CDR3 protein: CASSQDVKGRKYF

J gene: TRBJ1-2
V gene: TRBV12-3/TRBV12-4
clone size: many
CDR3 length: 12
D gene: NA
CDR3 DNA: TGTGCCAGCAGGGGCGGGGGAGATGGCTACACCTTC
CDR3 protein: CASRGGGDGYTF

J gene: TRBJ2-3
V gene: TRBV20-1
clone size: many
CDR3 length: 13
D gene: NA
CDR3 DNA: TGCAGTGCTAGTTTAGCGGGCACAGATACGCAGTATTTT
CDR3 protein: CSASLAGTDTQYF

J gene: TRBJ2-1
V gene: TRBV7-6
clone size: few
CDR3 length: 17
D gene: NA
CDR3 DNA: TGTGCCAGCAGCCTTAGTACCCGGGGAAACTCCTACAATGAGCAGTTCTTC
CDR3 protein: CASSLSTRGNSYNEQFF

J gene: TRBJ2-7
V gene: TRBV18
clone size: few
CDR3 length: 15
D gene: TRBD1
CDR3 DNA: TGTGCCAGCTCACCACCCGGGACAGGGGGCTACGAGCAGTACTTC
CDR3 protein: CASSPPGTGGYEQYF

J gene: TRBJ2-3
V gene: TRBV5-6
clone size: NA
CDR3 length: 15
D gene: NA
CDR3 DNA: TGTGCCAGCAGCTTGGTGGGGGGTGATCTGGATACGCAGTATTTT
CDR3 protein: CASSLVGGDLDTQYF

J gene: TRBJ2-5
V gene: TRBV5-1
clone size: NA
CDR3 length: 16
D gene: TRBD2
CDR3 DNA: TGCGCCAGCAGCTCCCTGACTAGCGGGCTCCAAGAGACCCAGTACTTC
CDR3 protein: CASSSLTSGLQETQYF

J gene: TRBJ2-1
V gene: TRBV27
clone size: NA
CDR3 length: 15
D gene: TRBD1
CDR3 DNA: TGTGCCAGCAGTTTCTTCGGACAGGGGATTTATGAGCAGTTCTTC
CDR3 protein: CASSFFGQGIYEQFF

J gene: TRBJ1-5
V gene: TRBV28
clone size: many
CDR3 length: 14
D gene: NA
CDR3 DNA: TGTGCCAGCAGTTTCGGGGGGGCAGGTCAGCCCCAGCATTTT
CDR3 protein: CASSFGGAGQPQHF

J gene: TRBJ2-7
V gene: TRBV11-3
clone size: many
CDR3 length: 11
D gene: TRBD1
CDR3 DNA: TGTGCCAGCAGCTCACAGGGGGAGCAGTACTTC
CDR3 protein: CASSSQGEQYF

J gene: TRBJ2-6
V gene: TRBV3-1
clone size: few
CDR3 length: 19
D gene: NA
CDR3 DNA: TGTGCCAGCAGCCAAGAAGTCGGGGACGTTAGCTCTGGGGCCAACGTCCTGACTTTC
CDR3 protein: CASSQEVGDVSSGANVLTF

J gene: TRBJ1-3
V gene: TRBV9
clone size: NA
CDR3 length: 16
D gene: NA
CDR3 DNA: TGTGCCAGCAGCGTAGCTGGCAGACACTCTGGAAACACCATATATTTT
CDR3 protein: CASSVAGRHSGNTIYF

J gene: TRBJ2-1
V gene: TRBV6-5
clone size: few
CDR3 length: 12
D gene: NA
CDR3 DNA: TGTGCCAGCAGTTACAAGGCTGGCGAGCAGTTCTTC
CDR3 protein: CASSYKAGEQFF

J gene: TRBJ2-7
V gene: TRBV11-2
clone size: many
CDR3 length: 11
D gene: NA
CDR3 DNA: TGTGCCAGCCGGACCGCTGAGGAGCAGTACTTC
CDR3 protein: CASRTAEEQYF

J gene: TRBJ1-6
V gene: TRBV9
clone size: few
CDR3 length: 15
D gene: NA
CDR3 DNA: TGTGCCAGCAGCCCTACGGACGACTGGGATTCACCCCTCCACTTT
CDR3 protein: CASSPTDDWDSPLHF

J gene: TRBJ2-7
V gene: TRBV7-9
clone size: many
CDR3 length: 15
D gene: NA
CDR3 DNA: TGTGCCAGCAGCTTAGGCCTAGCCGGGTCCTACGAGCAGTACTTC
CDR3 protein: CASSLGLAGSYEQYF

J gene: TRBJ1-2
V gene: TRBV25-1
clone size: NA
CDR3 length: 14
D gene: NA
CDR3 DNA: TGTGCCAGCAGGGCCGAAACCAGGAGCTATGGCTACACCTTC
CDR3 protein: CASRAETRSYGYTF

J gene: TRBJ2-3
V gene: TRBV7-8
clone size: many
CDR3 length: 16
D gene: NA
CDR3 DNA: TGTGCCAGCAGCTTTTCAAGCCAGGGAGGCACAGATACGCAGTATTTT
CDR3 protein: CASSFSSQGGTDTQYF

J gene: TRBJ2-1
V gene: TRBV2
clone size: few
CDR3 length: 15
D gene: TRBD2
CDR3 DNA: TGTGCCAGCAGCACACTAGCGGGGGGAGGGAGTGAGCAGTTCTTC
CDR3 protein: CASSTLAGGGSEQFF

J gene: TRBJ2-7
V gene: TRBV20-1
clone size: many
CDR3 length: 14
D gene: NA
CDR3 DNA: TGCAGCTGGGGGAGTCGACGAGGGTCCTACGAGCAGTACTTC
CDR3 protein: CSWGSRRGSYEQYF

J gene: TRBJ2-3
V gene: TRBV12-3/TRBV12-4
clone size: few
CDR3 length: 17
D gene: NA
CDR3 DNA: TGTGCCAGCAGGTCCTACCAGGACGGAGAACAAGCAGATACGCAGTATTTT
CDR3 protein: CASRSYQDGEQADTQYF

J gene: TRBJ1-5
V gene: TRBV6-1
clone size: NA
CDR3 length: 15
D gene: TRBD1
CDR3 DNA: TGTGCCAGCAGTGACACAGGGGCGAGCAATCAGCCCCAGCATTTT
CDR3 protein: CASSDTGASNQPQHF

J gene: TRBJ1-1
V gene: TRBV20-1
clone size: few
CDR3 length: 14
D gene: TRBD1
CDR3 DNA: TGCAGTGCTCCAAAGGGGACAGGGGGCCCTGAAGCTTTCTTT
CDR3 protein: CSAPKGTGGPEAFF

J gene: TRBJ2-1
V gene: TRBV11-1
clone size: many
CDR3 length: 13
D gene: NA
CDR3 DNA: TGTGCCAGCATCTCGGACAGCTACAATGAGCAGTTCTTC
CDR3 protein: CASISDSYNEQFF

J gene: TRBJ2-5
V gene: TRBV20-1
clone size: NA
CDR3 length: 10
D gene: NA
CDR3 DNA: TGCAGTGCTAGTCAGGACAGTCAGTACTTC
CDR3 protein: CSASQDSQYF

J gene: TRBJ1-3
V gene: TRBV5-1
clone size: NA
CDR3 length: 14
D gene: NA
CDR3 DNA: TGCGCCAGCAGCTTGTCAGGGTACGGAAACACCATATATTTT
CDR3 protein: CASSLSGYGNTIYF

J gene: TRBJ1-1
V gene: TRBV7-9
clone size: NA
CDR3 length: 14
D gene: NA
CDR3 DNA: TGTGCCAGCAGCCCGAGAAGAAAGGTCAGTGAAGCTTTCTTT
CDR3 protein: CASSPRRKVSEAFF

J gene: TRBJ2-5
V gene: TRBV12-3/TRBV12-4
clone size: many
CDR3 length: 16
D gene: NA
CDR3 DNA: TGTGCCAGCAGTTTAACCCCTCCCGGGACGGAAGAGACCCAGTACTTC
CDR3 protein: CASSLTPPGTEETQYF

J gene: TRBJ1-1
V gene: TRBV6-1
clone size: NA
CDR3 length: 14
D gene: NA
CDR3 DNA: TGTGCCAGCAGGCCACAGGGTATCGGCACTGAAGCTTTCTTT
CDR3 protein: CASRPQGIGTEAFF

J gene: TRBJ2-3
V gene: TRBV12-5
clone size: NA
CDR3 length: 16
D gene: NA
CDR3 DNA: TGTGCTAGTGGTTTGGTAGGGGCGGGGCCCACAGATACGCAGTATTTT
CDR3 protein: CASGLVGAGPTDTQYF

J gene: TRBJ1-3
V gene: TRBV11-2
clone size: few
CDR3 length: 15
D gene: TRBD1
CDR3 DNA: TGTGCCAGCAGCGGAGGGACAGGGACTGGAAACACCATATATTTT
CDR3 protein: CASSGGTGTGNTIYF

J gene: TRBJ2-3
V gene: TRBV7-6
clone size: few
CDR3 length: 16
D gene: NA
CDR3 DNA: TGTGCCAGCAGCTCGTACATCCACAGGAGCACAGATACGCAGTATTTT
CDR3 protein: CASSSYIHRSTDTQYF

J gene: TRBJ2-3
V gene: TRBV6-2/TRBV6-3
clone size: NA
CDR3 length: 15
D gene: TRBD2
CDR3 DNA: TGTGCCAGCAGGTTACTAGCGGGGGACACAGATACGCAGTATTTT
CDR3 protein: CASRLLAGDTDTQYF

J gene: TRBJ2-7
V gene: TRBV6-1
clone size: NA
CDR3 length: 14
D gene: TRBD2
CDR3 DNA: TGTGCCAGCAGTGACGGGACTAGCGGCTACGAGCAGTACTTC
CDR3 protein: CASSDGTSGYEQYF

J gene: TRBJ2-2
V gene: TRBV19
clone size: NA
CDR3 length: 12
D gene: NA
CDR3 DNA: TGTGCCAGCCTAGGGGGCACCGGGGAGCTGTTTTTT
CDR3 protein: CASLGGTGELFF

J gene: TRBJ2-1
V gene: TRBV20-1
clone size: NA
CDR3 length: 12
D gene: NA
CDR3 DNA: TGCAGTGCGAACCAGGGTCGGCATGAGCAGTTCTTC
CDR3 protein: CSANQGRHEQFF

J gene: TRBJ2-3
V gene: TRBV11-2
clone size: NA
CDR3 length: 15
D gene: TRBD2
CDR3 DNA: TGTGCCAGCAGCCTCGCAGCGGGGGGGCCGGATACGCAGTATTTT
CDR3 protein: CASSLAAGGPDTQYF